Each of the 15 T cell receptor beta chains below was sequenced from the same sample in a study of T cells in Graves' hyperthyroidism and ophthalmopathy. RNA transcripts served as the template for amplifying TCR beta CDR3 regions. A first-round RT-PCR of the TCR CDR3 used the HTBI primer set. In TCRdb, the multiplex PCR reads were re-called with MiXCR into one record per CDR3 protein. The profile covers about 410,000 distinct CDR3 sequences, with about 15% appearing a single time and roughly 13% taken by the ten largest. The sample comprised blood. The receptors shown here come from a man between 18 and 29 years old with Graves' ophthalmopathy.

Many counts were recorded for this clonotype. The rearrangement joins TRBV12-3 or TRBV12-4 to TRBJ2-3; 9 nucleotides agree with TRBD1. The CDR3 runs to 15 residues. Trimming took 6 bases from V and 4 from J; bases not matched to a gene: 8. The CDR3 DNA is TGTGCCAGCAGCAGACAGGGGGGTATGGCAGATACGCAGTATTTT. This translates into CASSRQGGMADTQYF.

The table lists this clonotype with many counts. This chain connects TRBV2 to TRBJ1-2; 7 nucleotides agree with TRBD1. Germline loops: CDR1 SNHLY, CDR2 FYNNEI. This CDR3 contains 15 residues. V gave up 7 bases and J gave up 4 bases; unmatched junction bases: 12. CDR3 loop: CASTINRGLGYGYTF. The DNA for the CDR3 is TGTGCCAGCACGATAAACAGGGGATTAGGCTATGGCTACACCTTC. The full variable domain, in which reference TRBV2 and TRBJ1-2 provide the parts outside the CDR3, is EPEVTQTPSHQVTQMGQEVILRCVPISNHLYFYWYRQILGQKVEFLVSFYNNEISEKSEIFDDQFSVERPDGSNFTLKIRSTKLEDSAMYFCASTINRGLGYGYTFGSGTRLTVV.

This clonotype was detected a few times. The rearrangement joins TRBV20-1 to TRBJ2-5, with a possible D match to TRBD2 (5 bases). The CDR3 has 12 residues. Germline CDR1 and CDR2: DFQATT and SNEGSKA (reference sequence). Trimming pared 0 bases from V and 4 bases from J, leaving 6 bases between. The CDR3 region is CSARDEGETQYF. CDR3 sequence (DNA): TGCAGTGCTAGAGATGAGGGAGAGACCCAGTACTTC.

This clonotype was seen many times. The CDR3 sequence is CSAADGTSGALSSYEQYF. CDR3 DNA: TGCAGTGCAGCAGACGGGACTAGCGGGGCCCTGAGCTCCTACGAGCAGTACTTC. V usage is TRBV20-1 and J usage is TRBJ2-7; 13 positions agree with TRBD2. CDR3 length: 18 amino acids. The junction had 14 bases not matched to a gene; V was cut back by 6 bases and J by 0 bases. Looked up from germline, CDR1 is DFQATT and CDR2 is SNEGSKA (reference sequence).

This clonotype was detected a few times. The CDR3 DNA reads as TGTGCCAGCAGCCAAAACGTGGGGAGCACCGGGGAGCTGTTTTTT. Translating it yields CASSQNVGSTGELFF. The rearrangement links TRBV3-1 to TRBJ2-2, with D perhaps matching TRBD2 (5 bases). This CDR3 has 15 residues. V was trimmed by 2 bases and J by 4 bases, leaving 11 bases between them. Germline CDR1 LGHDT, CDR2 YNNKEL (reference sequence).

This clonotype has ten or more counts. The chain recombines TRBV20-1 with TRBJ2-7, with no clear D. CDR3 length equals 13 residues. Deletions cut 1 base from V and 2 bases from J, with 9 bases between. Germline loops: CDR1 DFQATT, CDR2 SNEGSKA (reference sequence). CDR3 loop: CSARVRVPYEQYF. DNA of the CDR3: TGCAGTGCTAGAGTTAGGGTCCCCTACGAGCAGTACTTC.

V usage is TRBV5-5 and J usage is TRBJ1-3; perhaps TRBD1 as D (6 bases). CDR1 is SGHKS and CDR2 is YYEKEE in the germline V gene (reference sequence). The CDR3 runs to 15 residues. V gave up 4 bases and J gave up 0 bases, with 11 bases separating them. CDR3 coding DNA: TGTGCCAGCAGCCGCGGGGACACCTCTGGAAACACCATATATTTT. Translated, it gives CASSRGDTSGNTIYF.

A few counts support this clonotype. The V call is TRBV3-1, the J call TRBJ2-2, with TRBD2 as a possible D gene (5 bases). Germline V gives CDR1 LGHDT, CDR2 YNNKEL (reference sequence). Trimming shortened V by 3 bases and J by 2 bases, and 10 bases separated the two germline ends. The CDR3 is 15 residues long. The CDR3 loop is CASSQGAFNTGELFF. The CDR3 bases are TGTGCCAGCAGCCAGGGAGCTTTTAACACCGGGGAGCTGTTTTTT. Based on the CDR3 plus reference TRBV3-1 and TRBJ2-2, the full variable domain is DTAVSQTPKYLVTQMGNDKSIKCEQNLGHDTMYWYKQDSKKFLKIMFSYNNKELIINETVPNRFSPKSPDKAHLNLHINSLELGDSAVYFCASSQGAFNTGELFFGEGSRLTVL.

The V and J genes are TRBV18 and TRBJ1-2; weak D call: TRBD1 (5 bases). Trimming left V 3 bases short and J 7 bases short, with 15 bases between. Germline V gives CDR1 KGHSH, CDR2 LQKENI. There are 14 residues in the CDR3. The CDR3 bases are TGTGCCAGCTCACCCCTTGGTCGGGGCGCTGGCTACACCTTC. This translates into CASSPLGRGAGYTF.

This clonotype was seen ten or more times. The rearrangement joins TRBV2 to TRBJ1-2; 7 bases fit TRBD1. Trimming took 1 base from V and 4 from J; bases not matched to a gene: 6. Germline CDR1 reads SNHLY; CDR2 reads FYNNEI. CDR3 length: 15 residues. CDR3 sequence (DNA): TGTGCCAGCAGTGAAGAGACAGGGAAGGCCTATGGCTACACCTTC. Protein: CASSEETGKAYGYTF.

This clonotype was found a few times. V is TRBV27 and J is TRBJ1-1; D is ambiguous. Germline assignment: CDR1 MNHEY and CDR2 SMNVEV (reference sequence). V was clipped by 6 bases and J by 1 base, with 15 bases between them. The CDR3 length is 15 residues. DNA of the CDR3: TGTGCCAGCAGCCTCGTAGAGAGGCCGAACACTGAAGCTTTCTTT. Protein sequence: CASSLVERPNTEAFF.

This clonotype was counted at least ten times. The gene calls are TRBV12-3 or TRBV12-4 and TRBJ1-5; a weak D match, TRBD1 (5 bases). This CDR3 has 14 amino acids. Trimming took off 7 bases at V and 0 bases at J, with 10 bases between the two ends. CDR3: CASTRGTSNQPQHF. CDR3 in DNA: TGTGCCAGCACGCGGGGCACTAGCAATCAGCCCCAGCATTTT.

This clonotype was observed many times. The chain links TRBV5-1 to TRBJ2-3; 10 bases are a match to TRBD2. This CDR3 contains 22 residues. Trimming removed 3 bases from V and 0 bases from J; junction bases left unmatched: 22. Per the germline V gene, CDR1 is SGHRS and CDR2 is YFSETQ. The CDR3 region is CASSWDRQAGGTSAASTDTQYF. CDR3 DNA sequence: TGCGCCAGCAGCTGGGACAGACAAGCGGGAGGGACATCGGCCGCTAGCACAGATACGCAGTATTTT.

The CDR3: CASSSSGTSSYEQYF. CDR3 DNA: TGTGCCAGCAGCTCCTCCGGGACTAGCTCCTACGAGCAGTACTTC. The V gene is TRBV13, the J gene TRBJ2-7; 8 bases map to TRBD2. This CDR3 comprises 15 residues. Germline-derived CDR1 and CDR2 are PRHDT and FYEKMQ (reference sequence). V shed 4 bases and J 0 bases; nucleotides not matched to a gene: 5.

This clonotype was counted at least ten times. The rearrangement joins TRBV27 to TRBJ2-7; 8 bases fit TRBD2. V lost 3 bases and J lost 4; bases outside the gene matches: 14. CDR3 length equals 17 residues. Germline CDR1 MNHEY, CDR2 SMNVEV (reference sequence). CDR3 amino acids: CASSFNREGTRWYEQYF. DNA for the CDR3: TGTGCCAGCAGTTTTAATCGGGAGGGCACAAGGTGGTACGAGCAGTACTTC.